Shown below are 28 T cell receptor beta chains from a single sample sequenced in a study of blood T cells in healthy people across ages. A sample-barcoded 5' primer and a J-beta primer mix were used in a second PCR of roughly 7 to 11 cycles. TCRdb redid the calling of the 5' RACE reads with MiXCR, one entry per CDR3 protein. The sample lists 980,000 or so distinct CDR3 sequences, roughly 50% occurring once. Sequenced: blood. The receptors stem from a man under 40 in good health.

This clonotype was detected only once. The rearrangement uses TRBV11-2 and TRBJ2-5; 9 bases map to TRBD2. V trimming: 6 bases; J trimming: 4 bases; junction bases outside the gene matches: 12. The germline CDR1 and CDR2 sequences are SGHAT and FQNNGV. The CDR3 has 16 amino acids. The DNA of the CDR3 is TGTGCCAGCAGTCCCGCCCTGCGGGGGGGCCGAGAGACCCAGTACTTC. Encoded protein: CASSPALRGGRETQYF.

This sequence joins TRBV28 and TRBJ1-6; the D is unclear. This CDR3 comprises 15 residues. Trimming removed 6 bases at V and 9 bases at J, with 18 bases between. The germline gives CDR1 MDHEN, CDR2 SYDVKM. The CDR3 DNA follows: TGTGCCAGCAGGGGTAGCGAAGCTATCGGTTCACCCCTCCACTTT. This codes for CASRGSEAIGSPLHF.

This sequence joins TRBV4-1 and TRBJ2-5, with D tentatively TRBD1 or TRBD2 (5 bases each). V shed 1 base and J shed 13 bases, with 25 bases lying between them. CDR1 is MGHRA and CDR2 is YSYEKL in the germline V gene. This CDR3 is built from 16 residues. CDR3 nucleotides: TGCGCCAGCAGCCAAGTAGGGATGGGGGAGATGAGCGAGCGGTACTTC. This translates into CASSQVGMGEMSERYF.

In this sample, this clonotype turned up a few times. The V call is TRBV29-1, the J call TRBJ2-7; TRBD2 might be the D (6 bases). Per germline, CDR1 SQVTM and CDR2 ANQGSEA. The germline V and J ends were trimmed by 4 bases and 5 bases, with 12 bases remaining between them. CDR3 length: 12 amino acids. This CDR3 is CSVGGGVDEQYF. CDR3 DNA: TGCAGCGTTGGCGGAGGGGTCGACGAGCAGTACTTC.

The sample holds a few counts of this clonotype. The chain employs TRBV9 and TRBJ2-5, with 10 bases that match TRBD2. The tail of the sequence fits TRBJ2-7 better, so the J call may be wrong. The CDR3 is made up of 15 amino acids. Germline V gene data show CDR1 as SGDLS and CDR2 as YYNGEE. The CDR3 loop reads CASSVGASGGFEQYF. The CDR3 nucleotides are TGTGCCAGCAGCGTAGGCGCTAGCGGGGGATTCGAGCAGTACTTC.

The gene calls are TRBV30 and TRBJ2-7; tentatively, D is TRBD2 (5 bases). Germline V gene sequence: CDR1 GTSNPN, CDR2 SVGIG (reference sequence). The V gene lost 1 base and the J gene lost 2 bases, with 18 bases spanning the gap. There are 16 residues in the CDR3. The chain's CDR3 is CAWSGLRRMDPYEQYF. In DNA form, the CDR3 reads TGTGCCTGGAGTGGCCTCCGGAGGATGGATCCCTACGAGCAGTACTTC.

The CDR3 DNA sequence: TGCAGTGCTAGAGGAGTGGGGGCCCAGAACACTGAAGCTTTCTTT. This gives the protein CSARGVGAQNTEAFF. The chain employs TRBV20-1 and TRBJ1-1; D perhaps matches TRBD1 (6 bases). The CDR3 runs to 15 residues. V lost 1 base and J 1 base, leaving 13 bases between the germline ends. Germline CDR1 and CDR2: DFQATT and SNEGSKA (reference sequence).

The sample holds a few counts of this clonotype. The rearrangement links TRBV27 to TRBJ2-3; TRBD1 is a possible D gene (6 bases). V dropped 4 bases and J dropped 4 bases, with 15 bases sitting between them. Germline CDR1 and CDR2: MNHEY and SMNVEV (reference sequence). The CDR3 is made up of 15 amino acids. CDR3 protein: CASSSDRPPADTQYF. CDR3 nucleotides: TGTGCCAGCAGTTCTGACAGGCCGCCTGCAGATACGCAGTATTTT.

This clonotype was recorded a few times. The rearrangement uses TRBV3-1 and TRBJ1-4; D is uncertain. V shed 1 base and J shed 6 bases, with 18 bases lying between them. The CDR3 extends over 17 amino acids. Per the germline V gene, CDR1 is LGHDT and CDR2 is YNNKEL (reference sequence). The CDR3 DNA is TGTGCCAGCAGCCAAGTTCGGCCGGACCCCGAGCATGAAAAACTGTTTTTT. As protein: CASSQVRPDPEHEKLFF.

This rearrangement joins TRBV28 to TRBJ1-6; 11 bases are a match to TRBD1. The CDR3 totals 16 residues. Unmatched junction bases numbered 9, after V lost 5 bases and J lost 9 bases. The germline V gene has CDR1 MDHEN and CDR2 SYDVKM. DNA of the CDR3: TGTGCCAGCAGTGAAACAGGGACAGGGGGAAGTTCACCCCTCCACTTT. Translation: CASSETGTGGSSPLHF.

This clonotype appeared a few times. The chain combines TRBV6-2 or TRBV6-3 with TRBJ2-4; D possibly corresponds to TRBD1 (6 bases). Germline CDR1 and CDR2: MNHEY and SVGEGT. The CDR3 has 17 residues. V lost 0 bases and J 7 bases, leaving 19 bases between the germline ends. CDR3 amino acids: CASSYSGYLLQGNIQYF. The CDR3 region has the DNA TGTGCCAGCAGTTACTCGGGGTACCTCCTTCAGGGGAACATTCAGTACTTC.

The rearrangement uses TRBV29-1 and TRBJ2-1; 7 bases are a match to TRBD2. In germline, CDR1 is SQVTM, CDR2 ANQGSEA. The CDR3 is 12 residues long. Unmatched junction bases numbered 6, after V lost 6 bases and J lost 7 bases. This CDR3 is CSVLPGGNEQFF. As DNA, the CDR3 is TGCAGCGTCCTGCCCGGGGGGAATGAGCAGTTCTTC.

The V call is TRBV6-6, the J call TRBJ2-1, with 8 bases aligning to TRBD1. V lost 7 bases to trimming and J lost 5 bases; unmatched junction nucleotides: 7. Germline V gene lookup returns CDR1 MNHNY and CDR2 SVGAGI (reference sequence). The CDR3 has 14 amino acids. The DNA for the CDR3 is TGTGCCAGCAATATAAGGACAGGGAACAATGAGCAGTTCTTC. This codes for CASNIRTGNNEQFF.

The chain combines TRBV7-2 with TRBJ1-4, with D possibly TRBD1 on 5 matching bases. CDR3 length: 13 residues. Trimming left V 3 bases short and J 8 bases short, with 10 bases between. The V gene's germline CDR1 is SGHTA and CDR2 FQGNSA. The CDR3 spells CASSFGGKEKLFF. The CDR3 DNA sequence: TGTGCCAGCAGCTTTGGGGGGAAGGAAAAACTGTTTTTT. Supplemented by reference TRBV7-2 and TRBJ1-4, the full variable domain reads GAGVSQSPSNKVTEKGKDVELRCDPISGHTALYWYRQSLGQGLEFLIYFQGNSAPDKSGLPSDRFSAERTGGSVSTLTIQRTQQEDSAVYLCASSFGGKEKLFFGSGTQLSVL.

The CDR3 protein is CASSVGTGAPRGQPQHF. Written as DNA, the CDR3 is TGTGCCAGCAGCGTGGGGACAGGGGCACCGCGGGGTCAGCCCCAGCATTTT. V and J are TRBV7-2 and TRBJ1-5, with 10 nucleotides matching TRBD1. Germline CDR1 SGHTA, CDR2 FQGNSA. Germline trimming cut 5 bases from V and 6 bases from J; bases unmatched to any gene: 13. The CDR3 covers 17 residues.

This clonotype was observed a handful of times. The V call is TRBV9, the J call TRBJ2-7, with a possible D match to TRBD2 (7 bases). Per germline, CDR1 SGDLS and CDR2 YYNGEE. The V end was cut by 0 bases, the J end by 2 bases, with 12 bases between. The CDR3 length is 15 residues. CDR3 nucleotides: TGTGCCAGCAGCGTAGAGGGGGGGTTCGCCTACGAGCAGTACTTC. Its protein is CASSVEGGFAYEQYF.

CDR3 bases: TGTGCCAGCCAGGGGGCTCCTTCCTACGAGCAGTACTTC. As protein: CASQGAPSYEQYF. This rearrangement joins TRBV28 to TRBJ2-7; 8 bases fit TRBD1. This CDR3 comprises 13 residues. V trimming: 8 bases; J trimming: 1 base; junction bases outside the gene matches: 4. CDR1 and CDR2 (germline): MDHEN, SYDVKM.

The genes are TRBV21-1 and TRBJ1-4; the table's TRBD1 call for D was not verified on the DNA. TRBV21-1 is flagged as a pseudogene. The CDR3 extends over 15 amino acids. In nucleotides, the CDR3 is TGTGCCAGCAGCAAAGGCGAGGGGTTTTGTGAAAAACTGTTTTTT. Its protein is CASSKGEGFCEKLFF.

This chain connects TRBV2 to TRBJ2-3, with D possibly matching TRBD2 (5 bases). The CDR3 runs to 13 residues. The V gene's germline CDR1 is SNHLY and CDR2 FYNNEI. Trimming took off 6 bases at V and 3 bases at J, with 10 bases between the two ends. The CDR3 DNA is TGTGCCAGCAGGGAGGCTGGGACAGATACGCAGTATTTT. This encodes CASREAGTDTQYF. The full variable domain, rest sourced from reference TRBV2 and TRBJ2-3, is EPEVTQTPSHQVTQMGQEVILRCVPISNHLYFYWYRQILGQKVEFLVSFYNNEISEKSEIFDDQFSVERPDGSNFTLKIRSTKLEDSAMYFCASREAGTDTQYFGPGTRLTVL.

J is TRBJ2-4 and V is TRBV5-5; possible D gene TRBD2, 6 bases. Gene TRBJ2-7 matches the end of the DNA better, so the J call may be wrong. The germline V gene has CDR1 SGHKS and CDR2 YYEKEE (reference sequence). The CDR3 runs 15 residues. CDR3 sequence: CASSLEGGARHEQYF. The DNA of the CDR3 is TGTGCCAGCAGCTTGGAAGGAGGGGCTCGACACGAGCAGTACTTC.

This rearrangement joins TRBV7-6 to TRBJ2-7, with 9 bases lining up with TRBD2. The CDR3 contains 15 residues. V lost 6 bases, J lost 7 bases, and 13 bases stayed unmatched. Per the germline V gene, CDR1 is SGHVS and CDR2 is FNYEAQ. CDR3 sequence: CASSLEAGGYNEQYF. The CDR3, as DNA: TGTGCCAGCAGTCTAGAAGCGGGAGGCTACAATGAGCAGTACTTC.

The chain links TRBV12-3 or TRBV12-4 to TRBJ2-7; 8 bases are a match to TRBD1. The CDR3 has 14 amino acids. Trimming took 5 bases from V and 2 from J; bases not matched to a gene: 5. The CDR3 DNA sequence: TGTGCCAGCAGTGGACAGGGCCACACCTACGAGCAGTACTTC. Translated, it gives CASSGQGHTYEQYF.

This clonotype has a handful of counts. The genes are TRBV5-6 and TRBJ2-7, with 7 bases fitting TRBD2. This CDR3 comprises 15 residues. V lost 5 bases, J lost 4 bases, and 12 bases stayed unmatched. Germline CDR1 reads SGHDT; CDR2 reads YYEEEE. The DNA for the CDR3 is TGTGCCAGCAGGGCGAACCGGGACTACGGGTACGAGCAGTACTTC. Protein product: CASRANRDYGYEQYF.

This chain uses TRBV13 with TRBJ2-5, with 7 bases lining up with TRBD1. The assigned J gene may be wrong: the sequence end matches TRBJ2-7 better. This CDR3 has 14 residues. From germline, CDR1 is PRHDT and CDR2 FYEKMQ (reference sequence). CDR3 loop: CASSPQGNQYEQYF. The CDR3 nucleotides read TGTGCCAGCAGCCCACAGGGGAATCAATACGAGCAGTACTTC.

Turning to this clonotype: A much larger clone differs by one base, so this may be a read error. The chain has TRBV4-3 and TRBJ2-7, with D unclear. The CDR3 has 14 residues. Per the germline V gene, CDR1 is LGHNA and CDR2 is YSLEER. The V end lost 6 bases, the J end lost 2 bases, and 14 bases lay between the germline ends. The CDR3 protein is CASRNSGNAYEQYF. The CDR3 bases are TGCGCCAGCAGGAATTCAGGAAATGCCTACGAGCAGTACTTC.

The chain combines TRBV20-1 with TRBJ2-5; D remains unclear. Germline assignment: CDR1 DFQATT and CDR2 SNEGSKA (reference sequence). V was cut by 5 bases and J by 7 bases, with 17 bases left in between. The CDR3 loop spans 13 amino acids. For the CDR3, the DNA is TGCAGTGCTCCGGACCAAGGGTACGGGACCCAGTACTTC. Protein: CSAPDQGYGTQYF.

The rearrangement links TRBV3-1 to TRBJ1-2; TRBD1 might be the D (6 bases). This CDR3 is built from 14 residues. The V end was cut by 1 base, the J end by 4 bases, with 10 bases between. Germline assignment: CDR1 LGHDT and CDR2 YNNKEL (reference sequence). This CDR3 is CASSQVAGAYGYTF. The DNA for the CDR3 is TGTGCCAGCAGCCAAGTGGCAGGGGCCTATGGCTACACCTTC.

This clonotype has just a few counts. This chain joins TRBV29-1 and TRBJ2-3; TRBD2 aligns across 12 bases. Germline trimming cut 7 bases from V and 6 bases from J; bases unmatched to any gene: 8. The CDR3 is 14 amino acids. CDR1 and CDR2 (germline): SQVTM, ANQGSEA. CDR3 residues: CSGVTSGGMDTQYF. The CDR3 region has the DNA TGCAGCGGAGTGACTAGCGGGGGAATGGATACGCAGTATTTT.